This TCR beta chain appears in the sequencing data of a study of CD8+ T cells in alopecia areata. About the study: After 6 to 18 months of tofacitinib, follow-up continued 6 months off drug.

As to treatment: oral pan-JAK inhibitor, 5-10 mg twice daily. It was from PBMCs that CD4+ and CD8+ T cells were sorted. Investigators isolated RNA and reverse transcribed it into cDNA to act as the sequencing template. Sequencing used immunoSEQ multiplex PCR; TCRdb keeps in-frame clones, though not all of them. The repertoire holds more than 100,000 clones, approximately 53% seen once, with 0.46% in the top ten. Germline V gene lookup returns CDR1 MGHRA and CDR2 YSYEKL. CDR3 length equals 18 residues. J lost 1 base, V lost 1 base, and 13 bases had no gene match. The material was CD4+ T cells sorted from blood, obtained at week 4, from a patient treated with tofacitinib. This TCR came from a human donor with alopecia areata. The V gene is TRBV4-1, the J gene TRBJ2-7; the match to TRBD1 covers 7 bases. As DNA, the CDR3 is TGCGCCAGCAGCCAAGGGGGATTGAAGGGGACAGATTCCTACGAGCAGTACTTC. Translating gives CASSQGGLKGTDSYEQYF.